The rows below give T cell receptor beta chains drawn from one sample of a study of identical twins. MiXCR was run by TCRdb on the 5' RACE reads, yielding one entry per CDR3 protein. The table records roughly 1,500,000 distinct CDR3 sequences, roughly a third of them present only once. Sequenced: cord blood. Receptor source: a newborn girl in good health. Both conserved end residues are part of each CDR3. Each record gives: clone size, V gene, J gene, D gene, CDR3 DNA, CDR3 protein. The D gene is left open where the match is weak. The size field is filled for only some rows; it gives once, few, many or a size class.

>few|TRBV20-1|TRBJ1-1|.
TGCAGTCCCTGGACAGCCCTCTTCACTGAAGCTTTCTTT
CSPWTALFTEAFF
>.|TRBV19|TRBJ1-2|.
TGTGCCAGTAGTATAGGTGGACAGCAGAACTATGGCTACACCTTC
CASSIGGQQNYGYTF
>.|TRBV19|TRBJ2-1|TRBD2
TGTGCCAGTAGTATCGGGGGGGGGCGAAGCTCCTACAATGAGCAGTTCTTC
CASSIGGGRSSYNEQFF
>.|TRBV20-1|TRBJ2-5|.
TGCAGTGCTAGAGATGTCTTCGGGGGCGGGGTTAGGCAAGAGACCCAGTACTTC
CSARDVFGGGVRQETQYF
>.|TRBV11-2|TRBJ2-1|.
TGTGCCAGCAGCTTAGCGTGGGGGGAAGTCTACAATGAGCAGTTCTTC
CASSLAWGEVYNEQFF
>many|TRBV5-1|TRBJ2-7|.
TGCGCCAGCAGCTTGGCGGCTATGATCTACGAGCAGTACTTC
CASSLAAMIYEQYF
>.|TRBV10-3|TRBJ1-6|.
TGTGCCATCAGTGACGGGGGCTCCTATAATTCACCCCTCCACTTT
CAISDGGSYNSPLHF
>few|TRBV21-1|TRBJ1-5|.
TGTGCCAGCAGCAAAGGGAGGGTAGGAAGCAATCAGCCCCAGCATTTT
CASSKGRVGSNQPQHF
>.|TRBV7-9|TRBJ2-7|TRBD2
TGTGCCAGCAGCCCGACATTATGGGAGGGCGGCGAGCAGTACTTC
CASSPTLWEGGEQYF
>.|TRBV12-3/TRBV12-4|TRBJ2-7|TRBD1
TGTACCAGCAGTTACAGGGGGCGAGGGCAGTACTTC
CTSSYRGRGQYF
>.|TRBV7-2|TRBJ2-1|.
TGTGCCAGCAACAAACCCGGACAGGAGGGCAATGAGCAGTTCTTC
CASNKPGQEGNEQFF
>.|TRBV29-1|TRBJ2-7|TRBD1
TGCAGCGTTCGTGTCGGGACAGCGACCTACGAGCAGTACTTC
CSVRVGTATYEQYF
>few|TRBV20-1|TRBJ2-3|.
TGCAGTGCTAGAGTAGAGCGGAGCACAGATACGCAGTATTTT
CSARVERSTDTQYF
>.|TRBV6-1|TRBJ2-1|.
TGTGCCAGCAGCCATCAAGCCAATGAGCAGTTCTTC
CASSHQANEQFF
>many|TRBV29-1|TRBJ2-7|.
TGCAGCGTTGCGGACACGATTTCGGGGGAGCAGTACTTC
CSVADTISGEQYF
>few|TRBV4-1|TRBJ2-5|TRBD2
TGCGCCAGCAGCCAGACCGGGACTAGAGGATTTGGGACCCAGTACTTC
CASSQTGTRGFGTQYF
>.|TRBV5-1|TRBJ1-4|.
TGCGCCAGCAGTCCGATTCAGGGCGTTAGTGAAAAACTGTTTTTT
CASSPIQGVSEKLFF
>few|TRBV25-1|TRBJ2-4|.
TGTGCCAGCACCCCGCCCAGACTAAAAAACATTCAGTACTTC
CASTPPRLKNIQYF
>few|TRBV7-6|TRBJ2-6|.
TGTGCCAGCAGCTTAGCGAGGAGAAGTATTGGCAAGGCTGGGGCCAACGTCCTGACTTTC
CASSLARRSIGKAGANVLTF
>.|TRBV4-2|TRBJ2-1|.
TGTGCCAGCAGCCAAGTAACCGGTGGGGCCTACAATGAGCAGTTCTTC
CASSQVTGGAYNEQFF
>.|TRBV20-1|TRBJ2-1|.
TGCAGTGCTAGTTTCTACGAGCAGTTCTTC
CSASFYEQFF
>few|TRBV5-5|TRBJ2-7|.
TGTGCCAGCAGCTTAACTAGTCGGCTCGAGCAGTACTTC
CASSLTSRLEQYF
>many|TRBV4-2|TRBJ2-7|TRBD2
TGTGCCAGCAGCCAGGGACTAGCGGGAGGTTCCTACGAGCAGTACTTC
CASSQGLAGGSYEQYF
>.|TRBV6-1|TRBJ1-1|TRBD1
TGTGCCAGCACCCCTGTTGGGACAGCCCACACTGAAGCTTTCTTT
CASTPVGTAHTEAFF
>few|TRBV6-6|TRBJ1-5|.
TGTGCCAACTCACAGGAATATAGCAATCAGCCCCAGCATTTT
CANSQEYSNQPQHF
>many|TRBV29-1|TRBJ2-3|TRBD2
TGCAGCGTTGATTCCCCTAGCGGGAGGAGAGGTACGCAGTATTTT
CSVDSPSGRRGTQYF
>many|TRBV10-3|TRBJ2-1|.
TGTGCCATCAGGGGACTCAATGAGCAGTTCTTC
CAIRGLNEQFF
>.|TRBV10-3|TRBJ2-1|TRBD2
TGTGCCATCCGTTGGGCTAGCGGGAACAATGAGCAGTTCTTC
CAIRWASGNNEQFF
>.|TRBV5-1|TRBJ2-1|.
TGCGCCAGCAGCGGGGGTGGCCCCAATGAGCAGTTCTTC
CASSGGGPNEQFF
>.|TRBV28|TRBJ2-3|TRBD2
TGTGCCAGCAGTTTTCGCGGGGGGAGCTCAGATACGCAGTATTTT
CASSFRGGSSDTQYF
>.|TRBV5-1|TRBJ2-7|TRBD1
TGCGCCAGCAGCTTGGGGACAGGCTATCCTTCGAGCTCCTACGAGCAGTACTTC
CASSLGTGYPSSSYEQYF
>few|TRBV6-2/TRBV6-3|TRBJ2-3|.
TGTGCCAGCAGTTACCAAGACCGATCAGACCCAGATACGCAGTATTTT
CASSYQDRSDPDTQYF
>many|TRBV7-2|TRBJ1-2|TRBD1
TGTGCCAGCAGCTTAAAGGGGGCGCACGGCTACACCTTC
CASSLKGAHGYTF
>.|TRBV20-1|TRBJ1-1|.
TGCAGTGCTAGAGATCGCCAAAACGTTCGGAAAGCTTTCTTT
CSARDRQNVRKAFF
>.|TRBV20-1|TRBJ1-1|.
TGCAGTGCTAGGAGCCACTCTGGAAACACTGAAGCTTTCTTT
CSARSHSGNTEAFF
>.|TRBV10-3|TRBJ2-5|TRBD1
TGTGCCATCAGACTAGCCGGGACAGGGTCCTACAATGAGCAGTACTTC
CAIRLAGTGSYNEQYF
>once|TRBV2|TRBJ2-2|.
TGTGCCAGCAGTGGGAGGCTTACCGCGAACACCGGGGAGCTGTTTTTT
CASSGRLTANTGELFF
>.|TRBV6-6|TRBJ1-4|TRBD1
TGTGCCAGCAGTTACACACAGGGGGCGCGGGAAAAACTGTTTTTT
CASSYTQGAREKLFF
>.|TRBV5-1|TRBJ1-1|TRBD1
TGCGCCAGCAGCTTGTCATCGAGACAGGGAGTTGTTGAAGCTTTCTTT
CASSLSSRQGVVEAFF
>.|TRBV4-2|TRBJ1-5|.
TGTGCCAGCAGCCAAGATCGGGGGAATAGCAATCAGCCCCAGCATTTT
CASSQDRGNSNQPQHF
>few|TRBV12-3/TRBV12-4|TRBJ1-5|.
TGTGCCAGCAGTGACAGGTCAGGTATTAATCAGCCCCAGCATTTT
CASSDRSGINQPQHF
>.|TRBV7-9|TRBJ1-2|.
TGTGCCAGCAGCTTAGTGGAGGCGGGCTATGGCTACACCTTC
CASSLVEAGYGYTF
>few|TRBV29-1|TRBJ2-7|.
TGCAGCGTTGACCTTGGACTGGGCTACGAGCAGTACTTC
CSVDLGLGYEQYF
>.|TRBV20-1|TRBJ2-7|.
TGCAGTGCCCATGACTTCGTGGGTCCCTACAATGAGCAGTACTTC
CSAHDFVGPYNEQYF
>.|TRBV7-9|TRBJ1-5|TRBD1
TGTGCCAGCAGCTCCGGACAGGGAGGCCCTTATCAGCCCCAGCATTTT
CASSSGQGGPYQPQHF
>once|TRBV6-5|TRBJ2-1|.
TGTGCCAGCATGTCAGGGAATGAGCAGTTCTTC
CASMSGNEQFF
>.|TRBV18|TRBJ1-6|TRBD1
TGTGCCAGCTCAACCATCGGACAGGGAGATAATTCACCCCTCCACTTT
CASSTIGQGDNSPLHF
>.|TRBV27|TRBJ2-4|.
TGTGCCAGCAGTTTATCGGGGCGGGGGCAGAACATTCAGTACTTC
CASSLSGRGQNIQYF
>.|TRBV3-1|TRBJ2-1|TRBD1
TGTGCCAGCGGCGGCGACAGGGCCCTTTACAATGAGCAGTTCTTC
CASGGDRALYNEQFF
>few|TRBV24-1|TRBJ2-1|.
TGTGCCACCAGTCAGGGGGGGATCTACAATGAGCAGTTCTTC
CATSQGGIYNEQFF
>.|TRBV29-1|TRBJ2-1|TRBD2
TGCAGCGTTTTTGCTAGCGGAAACTCCTACAATGAGCAGTTCTTC
CSVFASGNSYNEQFF
>.|TRBV20-1|TRBJ2-3|TRBD2
TGCAGTGCTAGACGGACTAGCGGGAGGACAGATGCGCAGTATTTT
CSARRTSGRTDAQYF